A single sample is the source of the 8 T cell receptor beta chains below, sequenced in a study of blood T cell repertoires in COVID-19. Produced via immunoSEQ multiplex PCR; TCRdb's table is partial and in-frame only. The sample includes 50,000 to 60,000 clones, 81% seen only once; the top ten take around a quarter. Sequencing was performed on peripheral blood. The receptors come from an elderly woman with COVID-19, enrolled during active disease.

The chain carries TRBV2 and TRBJ2-3; TRBD2 agrees at 9 bases. The CDR3 totals 16 residues. Germline loops: CDR1 SNHLY, CDR2 FYNNEI. Trimming cost V 7 bases and J 6 bases; bases outside gene matches: 14. The CDR3 DNA follows: TGTGCCAGCACCCAAGGATCTAGCGGGGTCAGCGATACGCAGTATTTT. It translates to CASTQGSSGVSDTQYF.

This chain links TRBV27 with TRBJ1-5; weak D call: TRBD1 (6 bases). V shed 5 bases and J shed 6 bases, with 20 bases lying between them. Germline CDR1 MNHEY, CDR2 SMNVEV (reference sequence). This CDR3 is 16 amino acids long. The CDR3: CASSKLLQGLGQPQHF. The CDR3 nucleotides are TGTGCCAGCAGTAAACTCCTACAGGGATTGGGTCAGCCCCAGCATTTT.

V is TRBV19 and J is TRBJ1-6; 8 bases are shared with TRBD1. Trimming removed 9 bases from V and 6 bases from J; junction bases left unmatched: 25. The CDR3 is 20 amino acids. The V gene's germline CDR1 is LNHDA and CDR2 SQIVND (reference sequence). For the CDR3, the DNA is TGTGCCAGACCAGTGCGAAGGGACAGGATTGGTCCGAATTGTAATTCACCCCTCCACTTT. Translation gives CARPVRRDRIGPNCNSPLHF.

The rearrangement links TRBV4-1 to TRBJ2-2, with 12 bases that match TRBD1. The CDR3 totals 15 residues. Germline-derived CDR1 and CDR2 are MGHRA and YSYEKL. V was pared by 10 bases and J by 7 bases, with 10 bases of the junction left unmatched. CDR3 sequence: CATQPGQGADGELFF. For the CDR3, the DNA is TGCGCCACCCAACCGGGACAGGGGGCGGACGGGGAGCTGTTTTTT.

The chain links TRBV15 to TRBJ1-1, with 9 nucleotides matching TRBD1. V dropped 0 bases and J dropped 11; count of bases not matched to a gene: 10. The CDR3 has 15 amino acids. Per the germline V gene, CDR1 is LNHNV and CDR2 is YYDKDF (reference sequence). CDR3 bases: TGTGCCACCAGCAGAGATAGCGGACAGGGGTTTTGGGCTTTCTTT. Amino acid sequence: CATSRDSGQGFWAFF.

The chain uses TRBV7-9 and TRBJ2-5; D is unclear. Germline V gene data show CDR1 as SEHNR and CDR2 as FQNEAQ (reference sequence). V was shortened by 0 bases and J by 4 bases, with 12 bases between the two germline ends. This CDR3 spans 15 amino acids. In nucleotides, the CDR3 is TGTGCCAGCAGCTTAGCCCGAGTGTCGGTAGAGACCCAGTACTTC. Residues: CASSLARVSVETQYF. Looking up the rest from reference TRBV7-9 and TRBJ2-5 gives the full variable domain: DTGVSQNPRHKITKRGQNVTFRCDPISEHNRLYWYRQTLGQGPEFLTYFQNEAQLEKSRLLSDRFSAERPKGSFSTLEIQRTEQGDSAMYLCASSLARVSVETQYFGPGTRLLVL.

V is TRBV6-2 or TRBV6-3 and J is TRBJ2-2, with 12 bases fitting TRBD2. V dropped 4 bases and J dropped 5; count of bases not matched to a gene: 8. The length of the CDR3 is 17 residues. Germline assignment: CDR1 MNHEY and CDR2 SVGEGT. The CDR3: CASSSASGRVGTGELFF. The CDR3 nucleotides read TGTGCCAGCAGTTCGGCTAGCGGGAGGGTCGGGACCGGGGAGCTGTTTTTT.

The chain links TRBV3-1 (or the pseudogene TRBV3-2) to TRBJ1-5; the D is unclear. CDR1 LGHDT and CDR2 YNNKEL come from the germline V gene (reference sequence). The CDR3 extends over 13 amino acids. V was trimmed by 5 bases and J by 5 bases, leaving 10 bases between them. CDR3 region: CASSTPGHQPQHF. The CDR3 DNA follows: TGTGCCAGCAGCACGCCCGGTCATCAGCCCCAGCATTTT.